Below are 7 T cell receptor beta chains sequenced from a single sample in a study of blood T cells in healthy people across ages. Through a sample-barcoded 5' primer and a J-beta primer mix, a second PCR was run for roughly 6 to 11 cycles. TCRdb processed the 5' RACE reads anew with MiXCR; each CDR3 protein has one entry. The repertoire holds roughly 680,000 distinct CDR3 sequences, with over 40% as singletons. Material for sequencing was blood. These receptors were collected from a woman aged 80 or older in good health.

This clonotype was seen at least ten times. The chain joins TRBV10-3 to TRBJ2-3, with D hard to call. Germline V CDR1 and CDR2: ENHRY, SYGVKD. The CDR3 is made up of 13 amino acids. Trimming took off 5 bases at V and 2 bases at J, with 8 bases between the two ends. This CDR3 is CAISPGHTDTQYF. The CDR3 DNA sequence: TGTGCCATCAGTCCCGGCCACACAGATACGCAGTATTTT.

This clonotype was detected only a few times. CDR3 sequence: CASCSSQGEKLFF. In nucleotides, the CDR3 is TGTGCCAGCTGTTCCTCACAGGGGGAAAAACTGTTTTTT. The chain uses TRBV12-3 or TRBV12-4 and TRBJ1-4, with 7 bases identical to TRBD1. The CDR3 has 13 residues. After removal of 8 bases from V and 8 bases from J, the junction contained 8 bases not matched to a gene.

The chain joins TRBV29-1 to TRBJ1-1; D remains unclear. Deletions cut 3 bases from V and 0 bases from J, with 8 bases between. Germline V gene lookup returns CDR1 SQVTM and CDR2 ANQGSEA. This CDR3 is built from 13 residues. The CDR3 DNA reads TGCAGCGTTGAGGTCACGGTGAACACTGAAGCTTTCTTT. Encoded protein: CSVEVTVNTEAFF. Based on the CDR3 plus reference TRBV29-1 and TRBJ1-1, the full variable domain is SAVISQKPSRDICQRGTSLTIQCQVDSQVTMMFWYRQQPGQSLTLIATANQGSEATYESGFVIDKFPISRPNLTFSTLTVSNMSPEDSSIYLCSVEVTVNTEAFFGQGTRLTVV.

At least ten counts were recorded for this clonotype. This chain connects TRBV5-1 to TRBJ2-1; perhaps TRBD2 as D (5 bases). The germline gives CDR1 SGHRS, CDR2 YFSETQ. The CDR3 sequence is 15 residues long. Deletions cut 0 bases from V and 7 bases from J, with 14 bases between. CDR3 region: CASSLAGGVGNEQFF. The CDR3 DNA is TGCGCCAGCAGCTTGGCCGGAGGCGTGGGAAATGAGCAGTTCTTC.

This sequence joins TRBV7-9 and TRBJ1-6; D is perhaps TRBD1 (5 bases). V dropped 3 bases and J dropped 10 bases, with 10 bases sitting between them. Per germline, CDR1 SEHNR and CDR2 FQNEAQ (reference sequence). The CDR3 consists of 13 residues. CDR3 sequence (DNA): TGTGCCAGCAGCTTGGGAGGGGCATCACCCCTCCACTTT. It specifies CASSLGGASPLHF.

In this sample, this clonotype turned up many times. The V call is TRBV5-1, the J call TRBJ2-7; tentative D call: TRBD2 (5 bases). Trimming cost V 2 bases and J 2 bases, with 11 bases left between them. This CDR3 is built from 14 residues. Germline lookup yields CDR1 SGHRS and CDR2 YFSETQ. For the CDR3, the DNA is TGCGCCAGCAGCTTACCGGACTGGCCCTACGAGCAGTACTTC. It translates to CASSLPDWPYEQYF.

The chain is built from TRBV5-1 and TRBJ2-2; the match to TRBD1 covers 9 bases. V was pared by 7 bases and J by 5 bases, with 6 bases of the junction left unmatched. The CDR3 spans 14 residues. Germline V gene data show CDR1 as SGHRS and CDR2 as YFSETQ. CDR3 sequence: CASFPGQGTGELFF. Written as DNA, the CDR3 is TGCGCCAGCTTTCCGGGACAGGGAACCGGGGAGCTGTTTTTT.